This T cell receptor (beta chain) was sequenced for a study of blood T cells in healthy people across ages. Study-level points and caveats: A roughly linear fall in TCR beta diversity per million T cells was seen with increasing age.

Notes on this clonotype: Its antigen is not identified.

Primers used in a second PCR of roughly 6 to 12 cycles were a sample-barcoded 5' primer and a J-beta primer mix. TCRdb re-called the 5' RACE reads with MiXCR, one entry per CDR3 protein. Here the sample spans about 1.4 million distinct CDR3 sequences, approximately 59% being singletons. The germline CDR1 and CDR2 sequences are GTSNPN and SVGIG (reference sequence). V was clipped by 5 bases and J by 5 bases; unmatched bases: 10. The CDR3 runs to 14 residues. PBMCs numbering at least 6.5 million were isolated per sample. The genes are TRBV30 and TRBJ1-1, with TRBD1 identical over 8 bases. Sequences were obtained from blood. The sequence came from a man aged 18 to 29 in good health. This chain's CDR3 is CAWRTAGGGTEAFF. For the CDR3, the DNA is TGTGCCTGGCGTACAGCAGGGGGCGGAACTGAAGCTTTCTTT.